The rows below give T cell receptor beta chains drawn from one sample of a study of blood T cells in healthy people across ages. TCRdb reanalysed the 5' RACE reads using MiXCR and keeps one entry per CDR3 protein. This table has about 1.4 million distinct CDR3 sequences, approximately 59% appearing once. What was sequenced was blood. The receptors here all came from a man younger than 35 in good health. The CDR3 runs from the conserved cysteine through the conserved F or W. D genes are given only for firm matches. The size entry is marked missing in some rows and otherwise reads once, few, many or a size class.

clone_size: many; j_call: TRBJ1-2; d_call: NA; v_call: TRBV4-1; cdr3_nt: TGCGCCAGCAGCCAAGATACCAGGGTAACGGGCTACACCTTC; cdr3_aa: CASSQDTRVTGYTF
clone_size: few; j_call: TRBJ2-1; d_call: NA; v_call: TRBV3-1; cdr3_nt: TGTGCCAGCAGCCGCGCAGGGGGGGAGGTCCAGTTCTTC; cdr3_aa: CASSRAGGEVQFF
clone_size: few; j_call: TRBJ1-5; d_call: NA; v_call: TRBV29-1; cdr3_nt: TGCAGCGTTGCCCTTGAATCGGGTCAGCCCCAGCATTTT; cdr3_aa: CSVALESGQPQHF
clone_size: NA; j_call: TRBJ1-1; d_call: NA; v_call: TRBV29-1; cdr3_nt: TGCAGCGTTGAAAGGGCGCTTAGTAACACTGAAGCTTTCTTT; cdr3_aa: CSVERALSNTEAFF
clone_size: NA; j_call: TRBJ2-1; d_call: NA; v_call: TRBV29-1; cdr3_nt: TGCAGCGTTGTAAGGCCCCTTAGGGGGAATGAGCAGTTCTTC; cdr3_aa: CSVVRPLRGNEQFF
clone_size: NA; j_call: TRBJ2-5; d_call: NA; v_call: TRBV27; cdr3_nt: TGTGCCAGCAGTTCCGTCTACCAAGAGACCCAGTACTTC; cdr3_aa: CASSSVYQETQYF
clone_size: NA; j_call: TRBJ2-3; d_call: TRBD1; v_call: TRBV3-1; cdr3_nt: TGTGCCAGCAGCCGACAGGGGCGAGATACGCAGTATTTT; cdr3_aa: CASSRQGRDTQYF
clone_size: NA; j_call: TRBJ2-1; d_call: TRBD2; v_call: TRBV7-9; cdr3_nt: TGTGCCAGCAGCTTAGACGGCGGGAGAGTGCCCTACAATGAGCAGTTCTTC; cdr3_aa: CASSLDGGRVPYNEQFF
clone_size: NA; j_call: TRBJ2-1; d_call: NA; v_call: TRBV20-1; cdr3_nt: TGCAGTGCTCTCAGTGACTCCTACAATGAGCAGTTCTTC; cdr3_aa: CSALSDSYNEQFF
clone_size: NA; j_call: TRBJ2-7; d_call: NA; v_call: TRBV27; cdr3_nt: TGTGCCAGCAGTTTTGGGTTGGGACTTACGATGCCGTACTTC; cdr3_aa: CASSFGLGLTMPYF
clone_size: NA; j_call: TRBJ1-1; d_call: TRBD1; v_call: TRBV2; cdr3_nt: TGTGCCAGCCATATCGGACAGGGGTCTGAAGCTTTCTTT; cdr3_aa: CASHIGQGSEAFF
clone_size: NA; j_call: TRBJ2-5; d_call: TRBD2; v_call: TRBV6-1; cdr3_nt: TGTGCCAGCACGTCGGGCGGGAGGGGGTCGGAGACCCAGTACTTC; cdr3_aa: CASTSGGRGSETQYF
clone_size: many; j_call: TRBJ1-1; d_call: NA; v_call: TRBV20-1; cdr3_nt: TGCAGTGCTACCAAGACGCCGTTTGACACTGAAGCTTTCTTT; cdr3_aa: CSATKTPFDTEAFF
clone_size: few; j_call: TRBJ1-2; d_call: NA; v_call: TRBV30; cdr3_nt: TGTGCCTGGGGAGCGGGAAAAAGTATGGGCTACACCTTC; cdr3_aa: CAWGAGKSMGYTF
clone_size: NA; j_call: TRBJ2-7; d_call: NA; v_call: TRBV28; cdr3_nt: TGTGCCAGCAGTGCCGGGAACCGAAGCCCTCCCTACGAGCAGTACTTC; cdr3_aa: CASSAGNRSPPYEQYF
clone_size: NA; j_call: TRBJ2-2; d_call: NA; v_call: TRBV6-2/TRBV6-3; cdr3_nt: TGTGCCAGCAGTTACTCGGCTAGCCTCACCGGGGAGCTGTTTTTT; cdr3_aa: CASSYSASLTGELFF
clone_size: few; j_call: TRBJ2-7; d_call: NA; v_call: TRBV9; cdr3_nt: TGTGCCAGCAGCGCCCGGGGCCTTCCCTCGGGCGAGCAGTACTTC; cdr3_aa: CASSARGLPSGEQYF
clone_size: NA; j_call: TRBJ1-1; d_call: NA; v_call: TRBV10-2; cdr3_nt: TGCGCCAGCAGTGATATTAATTCGAACACTGAAGCTTTCTTT; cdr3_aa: CASSDINSNTEAFF
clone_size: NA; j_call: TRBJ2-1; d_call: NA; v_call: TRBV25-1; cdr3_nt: TGTGCCAGCAGTGAAGGTCTTGATGTGAGGAGGGATAAGCAGTTCTTC; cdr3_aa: CASSEGLDVRRDKQFF
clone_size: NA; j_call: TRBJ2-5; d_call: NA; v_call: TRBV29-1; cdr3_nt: TGCAGCTTCGACGAGGGGGAGACCCAGTACTTC; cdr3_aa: CSFDEGETQYF
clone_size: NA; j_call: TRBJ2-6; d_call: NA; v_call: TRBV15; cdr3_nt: TGTGCCACCAGCAGAGAACAGGCTAACTCTGGGGCCAACGTCCTGACTTTC; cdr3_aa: CATSREQANSGANVLTF
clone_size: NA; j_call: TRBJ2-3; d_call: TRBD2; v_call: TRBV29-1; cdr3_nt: TGCAGCAGCCAGCGGGAGAGCACAGATACGCAGTATTTT; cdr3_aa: CSSQRESTDTQYF
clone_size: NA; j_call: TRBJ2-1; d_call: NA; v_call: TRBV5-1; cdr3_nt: TGCGCCAGCAGCCGGACGGTCGGGCAGGGCCTCCTCAATGAGCAGTTCTTC; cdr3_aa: CASSRTVGQGLLNEQFF
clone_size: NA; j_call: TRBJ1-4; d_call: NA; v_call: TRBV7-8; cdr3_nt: TGTGCCAGCAGCAAGCAGAGAATCAATGAAAAACTGTTTTTT; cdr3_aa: CASSKQRINEKLFF
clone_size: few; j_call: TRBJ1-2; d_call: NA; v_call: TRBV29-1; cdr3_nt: TGCAGCGTTGACGAGGGGCACTATGGCTACACCTTT; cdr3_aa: CSVDEGHYGYTF
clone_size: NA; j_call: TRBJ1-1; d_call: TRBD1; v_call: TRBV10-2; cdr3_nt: TGCGCCAGCAGGTCACAGGGGGCAGACACTGAAGCTTTCTTT; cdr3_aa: CASRSQGADTEAFF
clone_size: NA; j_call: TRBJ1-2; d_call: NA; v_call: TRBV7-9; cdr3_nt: TGTGCCAGCAGCCCGCTATGGGCAGACGGCTACACCTTC; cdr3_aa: CASSPLWADGYTF
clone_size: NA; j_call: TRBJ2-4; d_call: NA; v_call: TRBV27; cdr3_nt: TGTGCCAGCATGTTGGTGAGAGACCTAGGTGGGAAAAACATTCAGTACTTC; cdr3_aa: CASMLVRDLGGKNIQYF
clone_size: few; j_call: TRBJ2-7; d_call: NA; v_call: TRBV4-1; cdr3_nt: TGCGCCAGCAGCCAAGAATGGGGATACTACTACGAGCAGTACTTC; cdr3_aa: CASSQEWGYYYEQYF
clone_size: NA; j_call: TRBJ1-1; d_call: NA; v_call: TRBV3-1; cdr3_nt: TGTGCCAGCAGCCCGTCGACAGAAACCTACACTGAAGCTTTCTTT; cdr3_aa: CASSPSTETYTEAFF
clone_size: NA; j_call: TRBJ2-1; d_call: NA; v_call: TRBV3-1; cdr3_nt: TGTGCCAGCAGCCAAGAAGGTCTTGTTGAGCAGTTCTTC; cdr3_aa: CASSQEGLVEQFF
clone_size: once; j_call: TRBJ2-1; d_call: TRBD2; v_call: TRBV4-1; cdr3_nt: TGCGCCAGCAGCCAAGATTTCGCTAGCGGGGACAATGAGCAGTTCTTC; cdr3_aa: CASSQDFASGDNEQFF
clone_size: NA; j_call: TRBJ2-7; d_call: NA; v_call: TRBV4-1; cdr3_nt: TGCGCCAGCAGCCAACCCGGAGGGTTGGGGGAGCAGTACTTC; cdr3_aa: CASSQPGGLGEQYF
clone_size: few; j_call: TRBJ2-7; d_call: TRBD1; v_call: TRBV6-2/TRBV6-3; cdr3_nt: TGTGCCAGCAGTTACGACAGGGCGAGGCAGTACTTC; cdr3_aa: CASSYDRARQYF
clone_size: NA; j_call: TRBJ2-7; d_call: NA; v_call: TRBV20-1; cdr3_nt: TGCAGTGCCGGGGAATCTGGGTCCTACGAGCAGTACTTC; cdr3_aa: CSAGESGSYEQYF
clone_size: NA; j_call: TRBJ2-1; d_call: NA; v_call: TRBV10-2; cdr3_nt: TGCGCCAGCAGTGACACATTGGGGGGACAGCAGTTCTTC; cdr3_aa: CASSDTLGGQQFF
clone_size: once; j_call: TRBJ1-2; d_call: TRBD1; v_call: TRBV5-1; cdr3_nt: TGCGCCAGCAGACCGGACAGGGGCCTTCATGGCTACACCTTC; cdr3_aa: CASRPDRGLHGYTF
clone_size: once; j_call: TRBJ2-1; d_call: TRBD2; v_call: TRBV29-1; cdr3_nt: TGCAGCGTTGAAGGATGGGCACTCCCGGGACTAGCCGACAATGAGCAGTTCTTC; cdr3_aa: CSVEGWALPGLADNEQFF